Listed here are 4 T cell receptor beta chains from one sample, sequenced in a study of T cells in Graves' hyperthyroidism and ophthalmopathy. Amplification targeted TCR beta CDR3 regions from RNA transcripts. The HTBI primer set was used in a first-round RT-PCR of the TCR CDR3. MiXCR, run by TCRdb on the multiplex PCR reads, gives a single entry per CDR3 protein. This sample has 600,000 to 750,000 distinct CDR3 sequences, with approximately 15% found just once. Sequenced input: blood. These receptors all stem from a man aged 50 to 60 with Graves' hyperthyroidism.

This clonotype has a handful of counts. The V gene is TRBV28, the J gene TRBJ2-3; no clear D. The V end was cut by 5 bases, the J end by 3 bases, with 18 bases between. Germline V gene data show CDR1 as MDHEN and CDR2 as SYDVKM. CDR3 length equals 16 residues. The DNA for the CDR3 is TGTGCCAGCAGTCAAAACTACCCCCTCTGGACAGATACGCAGTATTTT. This gives the protein CASSQNYPLWTDTQYF.

The chain employs TRBV28 and TRBJ1-5; 9 bases are a match to TRBD1. Unmatched junction bases numbered 8, after V lost 2 bases and J lost 9 bases. The germline gives CDR1 MDHEN, CDR2 SYDVKM. CDR3 size: 15 residues. CDR3 DNA: TGTGCCAGCAGTTTAGGGACAGGGTCTTCGTGGCCCCAGCATTTT. It codes for CASSLGTGSSWPQHF.

This chain uses TRBV20-1 with TRBJ2-1; no reliable D call. This CDR3 has 11 residues. The V gene lost 5 bases and the J gene lost 9 bases, with 11 bases spanning the gap. Germline V CDR1 and CDR2: DFQATT, SNEGSKA (reference sequence). The CDR3 nucleotides are TGCAGTGCTGGTAGGGTATCTGAGCAGTTCTTC. Translation: CSAGRVSEQFF.

This clonotype has a handful of counts. The rearrangement links TRBV27 to TRBJ2-1, with 8 nucleotides matching TRBD2. The CDR3 totals 14 residues. CDR1 is MNHEY and CDR2 is SMNVEV in the germline V gene (reference sequence). Losses at the gene ends were 5 bases for V and 13 bases for J; bases not matched to a gene: 13. The DNA of the CDR3 is TGTGCCAGCAGTCCCACGGCAGCGGGAGTTGATCAGTTCTTC. Its translation is CASSPTAAGVDQFF.